This TCR beta chain was documented in a study of CXCR3-negative and CXCR3-positive naive CD8 T cells (dated by TCRdb to the late 2010s). Looking at the study overall: In total, 130 million to 150 million TRB reads were obtained, corresponding to roughly 1.5 +/- 0.3 million reads per library. Data from ten to twelve donors, pooled across two independent experiments, went into the diversity and physicochemical repertoire analyses. The TRBV-TRBJ cluster analysis covered naive subsets from about five donors and memory cells from 3 donors.

Findings and caveats that apply to the study as a whole: Similar TRBV-TRBJ usage was shown by naive CXCR3-negative and CXCR3-positive cells from the same donor, whereas distinct patterns were shown by memory cells. Because surface CD5, which has been linked to self-reactivity in mice, was comparable between naive subsets, TCR interaction strength was also inferred from TRB CDR3 physicochemical properties. Repertoire diversity was comparably high in both naive subsets but much lower in memory CD8+ T cells. TRB CDR3s from CXCR3-positive naive cells showed higher hydrophobicity (lower Kidera factor 4), lower energy, and higher strength and volume indices than CXCR3-negative naive cells. Because CXCR3 expression was partially decreased after cryopreservation, freshly isolated PBMCs were used for most assays.

The CDR3 runs 15 amino acids, cysteine and phenylalanine included. The DNA sequence is not available. Reading the germline V gene (reference sequence) gives CDR1 DFQATT and CDR2 SNEGSKA. For each CD8+ T cell subset, flow sorting was done in triplicate, and a few hundred thousand cells per subset went directly into RLT lysis buffer. To keep memory contaminants out, a stringent definition of naive CD8+ T cells was applied: CD45RO-CCR7+CD27+CD95-. Standard density gradient centrifugation was used to isolate peripheral blood mononuclear cells from buffy coats. A FACSAria III was used to flow-sort naive CD8+ T cells into CXCR3-negative and CXCR3-positive populations. Total RNA was extracted from sorted cells using an RNeasy Mini Kit. Note on this clonotype: Its antigen is unknown.

The instrument was a NextSeq 550. The Human TCR Profiling Kit (MiLaboratory) was used to prepare UMI-labeled 5' RACE TRB cDNA libraries. The full amount of extracted RNA was used for cDNA synthesis, and the full amount of resulting cDNA was used for PCR amplification. Libraries were prepared in parallel with an identical number of PCR cycles. Processing in the source paper ran as follows. With a requirement of at least two reads per UMI, MIGEC and MiXCR extracted about 53,000 +/- 9,400 unique UMI-labeled TRB cDNA molecules per library. Each library averaged about 37,000 +/- 9,700 functional in-frame TRB CDR3 nucleotide clonotypes without stop codons. After each sample was downsampled to 5000 UMI-labeled TRB molecules, VDJtools was used to calculate diversity metrics such as normalized Shannon-Wiener and Chao1. For the central five CDR3 residues, VDJtools calculated physicochemical properties weighted by clonotype size, namely interaction energy, strength, volume and Kidera factor 4. One entry per CDR3 protein sequence results from the TCRdb reprocessing of the reads, with DNA left out. TCRdb assigned the V and J calls; the authors' analysis was not used. The sample has 90,000 to 100,000 distinct CDR3 sequences on record. 1.1% of the sample goes to the ten largest clones.

This receptor was obtained from a human donor in good health. Some clones in this sample may be carry-over from other donors' samples. Sequencing used naive CXCR3+ CD8+ T cells from blood. Explained via the paper, the cell subset or site label denotes: CD45RO-CCR7+CD27+CD95- naive CD8+ T cells expressing CXCR3 (TNR3+). The V and J segments used are TRBV20-1 and TRBJ2-7; TCRdb picks TRBD1, but there is no DNA to check that call. CDR3 reads: CSARDLGQGAYEQYF.